Below, one TCR beta chain is given with its context. The CDR3 is made up of 19 amino acids. With 1 base removed from V and 0 bases from J, the gap between germline ends came to 21 bases. CDR1 is LGHDT and CDR2 is YNNKEL in the germline V gene (reference sequence). The data are from a study of T cell responses to AZD1222 COVID-19 vaccine. TCRdb's copy holds only in-frame clones and misses some; the assay was immunoSEQ multiplex PCR. The sample has tens of thousands of clones, 89% seen once; the top ten hold 2.4%. The receptor was derived from an adult in good health. The starting material was peripheral blood, obtained on day 0 of AZD1222 vaccination. The genes are TRBV3-1 (or the pseudogene TRBV3-2) and TRBJ1-2; TRBD1 might be the D (6 bases). CDR3 sequence (DNA): TGTGCCAGCAGCCAAGGGATACCACAGGGAATAACAGCTAACTATGGCTACACCTTC. Its protein product is CASSQGIPQGITANYGYTF.